This T cell receptor (beta chain) was obtained from a study of blood T cell repertoires in COVID-19. Across the study: Material from acute and convalescent COVID-19 was sourced from the United States, Italy and Spain.

The CDR3 totals 15 residues. Trimming took 7 bases from V and 3 from J, leaving 19 bases between them. CDR1 is SGHNT, CDR2 YYREEE, per germline (reference sequence). How the authors handled the data: Counts of nucleated cells, estimated from reference gene primer amplification, were obtained. Data came from immunoSEQ multiplex PCR; TCRdb stores just in-frame clones and leaves some out. The V and J calls and clone size are taken from that table; D and trimming were inferred from the DNA. The sample contains about 190,000 clones, about three quarters of which appear only once. V usage is TRBV5-4 and J usage is TRBJ2-5, with D perhaps TRBD2 (6 bases). The receptor comes from a woman aged 80 or over with active or convalescent COVID-19. Specimen: peripheral blood. This CDR3 reads CASLGGASGEETQYF. The CDR3 DNA reads as TGTGCCAGCCTGGGGGGTGCTTCGGGAGAAGAGACCCAGTACTTC. The whole variable domain, remainder taken from reference TRBV5-4 and TRBJ2-5, is ETGVTQSPTHLIKTRGQQVTLRCSSQSGHNTVSWYQQALGQGPQFIFQYYREEENGRGNFPPRFSGLQFPNYSSELNVNALELDDSALYLCASLGGASGEETQYFGPGTRLLVL.